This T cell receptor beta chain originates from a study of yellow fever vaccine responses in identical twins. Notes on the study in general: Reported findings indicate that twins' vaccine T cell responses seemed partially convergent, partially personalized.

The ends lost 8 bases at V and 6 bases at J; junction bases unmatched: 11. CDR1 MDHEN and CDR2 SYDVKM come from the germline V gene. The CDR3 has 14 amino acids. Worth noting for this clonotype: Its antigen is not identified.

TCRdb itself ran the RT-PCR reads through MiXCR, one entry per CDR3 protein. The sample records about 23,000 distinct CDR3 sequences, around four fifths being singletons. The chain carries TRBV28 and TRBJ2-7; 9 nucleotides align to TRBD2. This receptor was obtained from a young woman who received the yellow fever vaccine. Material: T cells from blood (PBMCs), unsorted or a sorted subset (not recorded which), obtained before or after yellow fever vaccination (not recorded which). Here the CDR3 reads CASLDSGSPVEQYF. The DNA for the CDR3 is TGTGCCAGCCTCGATAGCGGGAGTCCCGTCGAGCAGTACTTC.